This TCR beta chain is drawn from a study of T cell changes during pregnancy in multiple sclerosis. The repertoire was sequenced with immunoSEQ multiplex PCR; TCRdb's copy has only in-frame clones and lacks some. The data contain about 48,000 clones, almost 95% of them seen just once; the ten biggest clones take up approximately 0.9%. The ends were cut back, 6 bases at V and 4 bases at J, with 12 bases in the middle. CDR1 and CDR2 from the germline V gene are SNHLY and FYNNEI. The CDR3 consists of 13 residues. The chain combines TRBV2 with TRBJ2-5; possibly TRBD1 for D (6 bases). The sample here was CD4+ T cells from peripheral blood mononuclear cells, taken in the second trimester of pregnancy. This receptor was identified in a female donor in good health, enrolled as a control in a pregnancy study. The CDR3 loop is CASRQGVRETQYF. For the CDR3, the DNA is TGTGCCAGCAGACAGGGAGTGCGAGAGACCCAGTACTTC.